This passage covers 23 T cell receptor beta chains from one sample sequenced in a study of T cell repertoires in ileal Crohn's disease. As to time point: inflamed ileum from the surgical specimen. TCRdb keeps only in-frame clones here, not all; method: immunoSEQ multiplex PCR. There are approximately 3,300 clones in the sample; more than 85% occur only once, and nearly 3% lies in the top ten. Input material: ileal tissue. The receptors here all came from an adult with Crohn's disease.

The genes are TRBV11-2 and TRBJ2-6, with D tentatively TRBD1 (5 bases). The CDR3 runs to 18 residues. The V gene lost 2 bases and the J gene lost 0 bases, with 14 bases spanning the gap. Germline V CDR1 and CDR2: SGHAT, FQNNGV. The CDR3 bases are TGTGCCAGCAGCTTAACCCCGGACATGCTCTCTGGGGCCAACGTCCTGACTTTC. Encoded protein: CASSLTPDMLSGANVLTF.

This clone appeared a single time. DNA of the CDR3: TGTGCCAGTAGTATGAACAGGGCAGGGGAGCTGTTTTTT. This translates into CASSMNRAGELFF. The chain joins TRBV19 to TRBJ2-2; TRBD1 is a possible D gene (6 bases). V gave up 3 bases and J gave up 8 bases, with 10 bases separating them. In germline, CDR1 is LNHDA, CDR2 SQIVND (reference sequence). The CDR3 covers 13 residues.

This clone has only one observation. The chain joins TRBV6-5 to TRBJ1-1; tentative D call: TRBD1 (5 bases). The V gene's germline CDR1 is MNHEY and CDR2 SVGAGI. V was trimmed by 2 bases and J by 3 bases, leaving 16 bases between them. The length of the CDR3 is 16 residues. The CDR3 here is CASSYAGGVVDTEAFF. The DNA of the CDR3 is TGTGCCAGCAGTTACGCGGGAGGGGTTGTGGACACTGAAGCTTTCTTT.

This chain joins TRBV11-3 and TRBJ1-5; D not resolved. The V end was cut by 0 bases, the J end by 6 bases, with 24 bases between. The CDR3 sequence is 19 residues long. Germline CDR1 is SGHNT and CDR2 is YENEEA. The CDR3 DNA reads TGTGCCAGCAGCTTAGAATCAGTGATAGGTCGGGTTGGAATTCAGCCCCAGCATTTT. Residues: CASSLESVIGRVGIQPQHF.

The J gene is TRBJ1-1, the V gene TRBV13, with 7 bases fitting TRBD1. After removal of 4 bases from V and 4 bases from J, the junction contained 6 bases not matched to a gene. CDR1 is PRHDT, CDR2 FYEKMQ, per germline (reference sequence). The CDR3 is 14 amino acids. The CDR3 DNA follows: TGTGCCAGCAGCTCAGAGGGGGCAGGCACTGAAGCTTTCTTT. Its translation: CASSSEGAGTEAFF. The complete variable domain, with remaining parts taken from reference TRBV13 and TRBJ1-1, reads AAGVIQSPRHLIKEKRETATLKCYPIPRHDTVYWYQQGPGQDPQFLISFYEKMQSDKGSIPDRFSAQQFSDYHSELNMSSLELGDSALYFCASSSEGAGTEAFFGQGTRLTVV.

Here the CDR3 reads CASSLDRGQNTQYF. The CDR3 DNA reads TGTGCCAGCAGCTTGGACAGGGGGCAAAATACGCAGTATTTT. The chain links TRBV6-5 to TRBJ2-3; the match to TRBD1 covers 11 bases. The CDR3 has 14 amino acids. With 6 bases clipped from V and 7 bases from J, the junction kept 6 bases outside the gene matches. The germline V gene encodes CDR1 MNHEY and CDR2 SVGAGI.

This rearrangement joins TRBV5-1 to TRBJ1-2, with a weak D call TRBD1 (6 bases). Trimming shortened V by 3 bases and J by 4 bases, and 10 bases separated the two germline ends. The CDR3 consists of 13 residues. Germline V gives CDR1 SGHRS, CDR2 YFSETQ. CDR3 DNA: TGCGCCAGCAGCTCCCTAGGGGGCTATGGCTACACCTTC. The encoded protein is CASSSLGGYGYTF. The entire variable domain, with the rest obtained from reference TRBV5-1 and TRBJ1-2, is as follows: KAGVTQTPRYLIKTRGQQVTLSCSPISGHRSVSWYQQTPGQGLQFLFEYFSETQRNKGNFPGRFSGRQFSNSRSEMNVSTLELGDSALYLCASSSLGGYGYTFGSGTRLTVV.

As for this clone: Other DNA variants within this sample encode the same CDR3. The CDR3 DNA reads TGTGCCAGCAGGGTCCGGGACATTGGCTCCTACGAGCAGTACTTC. Its protein product is CASRVRDIGSYEQYF. V gene TRBV27 combines with J gene TRBJ2-7; TRBD1 is a possible D gene (6 bases). V shed 6 bases and J shed 0 bases, with 15 bases lying between them. Germline CDR1 MNHEY, CDR2 SMNVEV (reference sequence). CDR3 length: 15 amino acids.

The chain links TRBV6-1 to TRBJ1-4, with 11 bases fitting TRBD1. After removal of 4 bases from V and 4 bases from J, the junction contained 8 bases not matched to a gene. Germline-derived CDR1 and CDR2 are MNHNS and SASEGT. CDR3 length equals 17 residues. As DNA, the CDR3 is TGTGCCAGCAGTGGGCCGGGACAGGGGGATGGTAATGAAAAACTGTTTTTT. Protein: CASSGPGQGDGNEKLFF.

The CDR3 reads CAISPFDREVDEQYF. The CDR3 DNA reads TGTGCCATCAGTCCCTTTGACAGGGAAGTCGACGAGCAGTACTTC. The chain carries TRBV10-3 and TRBJ2-7; 7 bases map to TRBD1. The ends lost 5 bases at V and 5 bases at J; junction bases unmatched: 12. Germline V gene sequence: CDR1 ENHRY, CDR2 SYGVKD. The CDR3 length is 15 residues.

The chain uses TRBV29-1 and TRBJ1-1; maybe TRBD1 (6 bases). In germline, CDR1 is SQVTM, CDR2 ANQGSEA. This CDR3 has 11 residues. V was trimmed by 4 bases and J by 4 bases, leaving 7 bases between them. CDR3 sequence: CSVGGGTEAFF. CDR3 bases: TGCAGCGTTGGAGGGGGCACTGAAGCTTTCTTT. The variable domain in full, with the rest retrieved from reference TRBV29-1 and TRBJ1-1, is SAVISQKPSRDICQRGTSLTIQCQVDSQVTMMFWYRQQPGQSLTLIATANQGSEATYESGFVIDKFPISRPNLTFSTLTVSNMSPEDSSIYLCSVGGGTEAFFGQGTRLTVV.

This clone was detected only once. This chain joins TRBV7-9 and TRBJ1-3; D not certain. V lost 5 bases to trimming and J lost 4 bases, with 18 bases between them. The CDR3 length is 16 residues. The germline gives CDR1 SEHNR, CDR2 FQNEAQ (reference sequence). In DNA form, the CDR3 reads TGTGCCAGCAGCCCACCGCCGACTTCTGCGGGAAACACCATATATTTT. The encoded protein is CASSPPPTSAGNTIYF.

The rearrangement links TRBV4-3 to TRBJ1-2; TRBD1 matches at 8 bases. The CDR3 spans 14 residues. V gave up 2 bases and J gave up 4 bases; unmatched junction bases: 3. The germline CDR1 and CDR2 sequences are LGHNA and YSLEER. DNA of the CDR3: TGCGCCAGCAGCCAAACTACAGGGGGCTATGGCTACACCTTC. Protein: CASSQTTGGYGYTF.

The V and J genes are TRBV5-1 and TRBJ1-2, with D unclear. With 7 bases removed from V and 4 bases from J, the gap between germline ends came to 17 bases. Looked up from germline, CDR1 is SGHRS and CDR2 is YFSETQ. This CDR3 comprises 14 residues. CDR3 residues: CASQAWTSTYGYTF. The CDR3 nucleotides are TGCGCCAGCCAAGCTTGGACGTCGACCTATGGCTACACCTTC.

The chain couples TRBV2 to TRBJ2-3; TRBD1 is a possible D gene (5 bases). Deletions cut 4 bases from V and 6 bases from J, with 11 bases between. The CDR3 contains 13 residues. CDR1 and CDR2 from the germline V gene are SNHLY and FYNNEI. The CDR3 nucleotides read TGTGCCAGCAGTGGGGGCGACGGGGATACGCAGTATTTT. It specifies CASSGGDGDTQYF.

J is TRBJ2-7 and V is TRBV2; TRBD2 matches at 13 bases. The CDR3 has 15 amino acids. CDR1 is SNHLY and CDR2 is FYNNEI in the germline V gene. With V trimmed by 6 bases and J by 2 bases, 4 bases remained unmatched. The CDR3 sequence: CASSWTSGSAYEQYF. In nucleotides, the CDR3 is TGTGCCAGCAGCTGGACTAGCGGGAGTGCCTACGAGCAGTACTTC.

The chain employs TRBV6-1 and TRBJ2-2; maybe TRBD2 (5 bases). The CDR3 totals 16 residues. CDR1 MNHNS and CDR2 SASEGT come from the germline V gene. Trimming took off 1 base at V and 0 bases at J, with 9 bases between the two ends. CDR3: CASSEVSGANTGELFF. The CDR3 nucleotides are TGTGCCAGCAGTGAAGTGAGCGGCGCGAACACCGGGGAGCTGTTTTTT.

V usage is TRBV21-1 and J usage is TRBJ1-4; TRBD1, the table's D call, was not compared with the DNA. TRBV21-1 represents a pseudogene. The CDR3 covers 17 residues. DNA for the CDR3: TGTGCCAGCAGCAAAGATACGTCGACAGCCTATAATGAAAAACTGTTTTTT. This translates into CASSKDTSTAYNEKLFF.

This chain links TRBV19 with TRBJ1-1; TRBD1 is a possible D gene (6 bases). The CDR3 contains 14 residues. CDR1 LNHDA and CDR2 SQIVND come from the germline V gene (reference sequence). V lost 6 bases and J 1 base, leaving 12 bases between the germline ends. The CDR3 here is CASRPGRGNTEAFF. In DNA form, the CDR3 reads TGTGCCAGTAGGCCCGGCAGGGGGAACACTGAAGCTTTCTTT.

V gene TRBV5-4 combines with J gene TRBJ2-5; TRBD1 matches at 10 bases. V lost 4 bases, J lost 3 bases, and 6 bases stayed unmatched. This CDR3 is built from 15 residues. Per the germline V gene, CDR1 is SGHNT and CDR2 is YYREEE (reference sequence). The CDR3 here is CASSGGGQGKETQYF. In nucleotides, the CDR3 is TGTGCCAGCAGCGGAGGGGGACAGGGGAAAGAGACCCAGTACTTC.

The V gene is TRBV6-5, the J gene TRBJ2-3; 7 bases line up with TRBD1. V lost 6 bases and J lost 3; bases outside the gene matches: 3. The V gene's germline CDR1 is MNHEY and CDR2 SVGAGI. This CDR3 region has 13 residues. CDR3 DNA sequence: TGTGCCAGCAGCTCCAGGGGGACAGATACGCAGTATTTT. Its protein is CASSSRGTDTQYF.

The rearrangement links TRBV7-2 to TRBJ1-2, with TRBD1 matching over 10 bases. The V segment lost 2 bases and the J segment 7 bases; nucleotides outside the gene matches: 7. Germline CDR1 SGHTA, CDR2 FQGNSA. The CDR3 contains 15 residues. The CDR3 DNA sequence: TGTGCCAGCAGCTTAATGGGGACAGGGGCGGCTGGCTACACCTTC. It specifies CASSLMGTGAAGYTF.

The chain employs TRBV7-9 and TRBJ2-4; D call uncertain. The CDR3 covers 15 residues. Trimming removed 2 bases from V and 4 bases from J, with 12 bases in between. Germline CDR1 SEHNR, CDR2 FQNEAQ (reference sequence). The CDR3 DNA follows: TGTGCCAGCAGCTTAACAGTCGGGTTGAAAAACATTCAGTACTTC. Translating gives CASSLTVGLKNIQYF. Full variable domain (remainder filled in from reference TRBV7-9 and TRBJ2-4): DTGVSQNPRHKITKRGQNVTFRCDPISEHNRLYWYRQTLGQGPEFLTYFQNEAQLEKSRLLSDRFSAERPKGSFSTLEIQRTEQGDSAMYLCASSLTVGLKNIQYFGAGTRLSVL.